This TCR beta chain emerged from a study of beta chain features in type 1 diabetes. Study at large: No age, gender or cell yield differences were seen between patients and healthy donors. There were approximately 100,000,000 sorted cells examined across all samples.

This clone occurred a few times. Its antigen is undetermined. Purity above 98% was achieved in all sorted populations. The germline gives CDR1 SNHLY, CDR2 FYNNEI. The CDR3 loop spans 13 amino acids. With V trimmed by 8 bases and J by 7 bases, 8 bases remained unmatched. Study results and limitations: The study found moderately but significantly shorter TCRB CDR3s in all four CD4+ subsets of Type 1 diabetes patients.

cDNA synthesis used the whole RNA isolate, giving expressed TCRB sequences. The assay was immunoSEQ multiplex PCR, and TCRdb's table has in-frame clones only and misses some. The sample has 600,000 to 700,000 clones, about an eighth seen once. J is TRBJ1-5 and V is TRBV2; TRBD1 matches 7 bases. This TCR came from a man aged 18 to 30 with type 1 diabetes. The specimen sequenced was naive CD4+ T cells from blood. The CDR3 region is CASGRQGGQPQHF. DNA for the CDR3: TGTGCCAGCGGGAGACAGGGAGGGCAGCCCCAGCATTTT.